These 10 T cell receptor beta chains were sequenced from one sample in a study of radiation and T cells in renal cell carcinoma. Specified treatment: treatment-naive control, cytoreductive nephrectomy. Libraries were prepared by immunoSEQ multiplex PCR; TCRdb keeps only in-frame clonotypes and omits some of them. Altogether around 22,000 clones are present, 58% being singletons, with the ten largest covering roughly 23%. The sample here was tumor tissue, taken from a patient whose treatment was nephrectomy without radiotherapy. The receptors stem from a man aged 35 to 55 with renal cell carcinoma.

This chain uses TRBV6-6 with TRBJ2-7; 7 bases align to TRBD1. CDR1 is MNHNY and CDR2 is SVGAGI in the germline V gene (reference sequence). The CDR3 totals 13 residues. V was pared by 3 bases and J by 3 bases, with 2 bases of the junction left unmatched. In DNA, the CDR3 is TGTGCCAGCAGTTATACAGGGGACTACGAGCAGTACGTC. It yields the protein CASSYTGDYEQYV.

V gene TRBV10-1 combines with J gene TRBJ2-2; no clear D gene. The germline V and J ends were trimmed by 3 bases and 3 bases, with 11 bases remaining between them. Germline V gene data show CDR1 as WNHNN and CDR2 as SYGVQD (reference sequence). The CDR3 consists of 15 residues. The CDR3 spells CASSDGRLDTGELFF. CDR3 coding DNA: TGCGCCAGCAGTGATGGCAGGTTGGACACCGGGGAGCTGTTTTTT.

The rearrangement uses TRBV6-1 and TRBJ2-7, with 10 bases matching TRBD2. Germline V gene data show CDR1 as MNHNS and CDR2 as SASEGT. This CDR3 is 19 amino acids long. The trim removed 2 bases at V and 3 bases at J, leaving 16 bases unmatched. The CDR3 is CASSESQLRLAGLFYEQYF. CDR3 DNA sequence: TGTGCCAGCAGTGAATCCCAGCTTAGACTAGCGGGTCTTTTCTACGAGCAGTACTTC.

The chain combines TRBV19 with TRBJ2-2; D gene uncertain. The germline V and J ends were trimmed by 6 bases and 5 bases, with 10 bases remaining between them. This CDR3 is 13 amino acids long. Germline assignment: CDR1 LNHDA and CDR2 SQIVND (reference sequence). CDR3 nucleotides: TGTGCCAGTAGCAGCGCTGGGACCGGGGAGCTGTTTTTT. Its translation: CASSSAGTGELFF.

This clone was counted only a few times. The chain is built from TRBV5-1 and TRBJ2-3, with TRBD2 matching 9 bases. Looked up from germline, CDR1 is SGHRS and CDR2 is YFSETQ. The CDR3 extends over 16 amino acids. Losses at the gene ends were 0 bases for V and 3 bases for J; bases not matched to a gene: 5. This CDR3 reads CASSLGVAGETDTQYF. Here the CDR3 DNA reads TGCGCCAGCAGCTTGGGGGTAGCGGGAGAAACAGATACGCAGTATTTT. Full variable domain (rest looked up from reference TRBV5-1 and TRBJ2-3): KAGVTQTPRYLIKTRGQQVTLSCSPISGHRSVSWYQQTPGQGLQFLFEYFSETQRNKGNFPGRFSGRQFSNSRSEMNVSTLELGDSALYLCASSLGVAGETDTQYFGPGTRLTVL.

The chain joins TRBV10-2 to TRBJ1-1; D uncertain. This CDR3 comprises 11 residues. Trimming pared 8 bases from V and 0 bases from J, leaving 4 bases between. Germline-derived CDR1 and CDR2 are WSHSY and SAAADI. In nucleotides, the CDR3 is TGCGCCAGCCGTATGAACACTGAAGCTTTCTTT. It specifies CASRMNTEAFF.

This clone was seen a handful of times. The chain uses TRBV10-1 and TRBJ2-1; no reliable D call. CDR1 and CDR2 from the germline V gene are WNHNN and SYGVQD (reference sequence). The CDR3 is made up of 15 amino acids. Deletions cut 3 bases from V and 0 bases from J, with 9 bases between. The CDR3, as DNA: TGCGCCAGCAGTGACGCCCATAGCTCCTACAATGAGCAGTTCTTC. It specifies CASSDAHSSYNEQFF.

The chain uses TRBV11-2 and TRBJ1-2; unclear D gene. This CDR3 is built from 14 residues. Germline V CDR1 and CDR2: SGHAT, FQNNGV. Trimming removed 5 bases at V and 0 bases at J, with 10 bases between. The CDR3 protein is CASSKGPTNYGYTF. CDR3 in DNA: TGTGCCAGCAGCAAAGGACCGACTAACTATGGCTACACCTTC.

The J gene is TRBJ1-5, the V gene TRBV2; D uncertain. Trimming shortened V by 1 base and J by 8 bases, and 21 bases separated the two germline ends. Germline V lookup: CDR1 SNHLY, CDR2 FYNNEI. This CDR3 region has 17 residues. The chain's CDR3 is CASSEGMGMDPRKPQHF. The CDR3, as DNA: TGTGCCAGCAGTGAAGGGATGGGAATGGATCCGCGTAAGCCCCAGCATTTT.

A single count supports this clone. This chain uses TRBV5-1 with TRBJ2-7; TRBD1 aligns across 7 bases. V trimming: 4 bases; J trimming: 2 bases; junction bases outside the gene matches: 6. The CDR3 runs to 14 residues. Germline CDR1 SGHRS, CDR2 YFSETQ. The CDR3 reads CASSPRDRPYEQYF. In DNA, the CDR3 is TGCGCCAGCAGCCCCCGGGACAGACCCTACGAGCAGTACTTC.